This T cell receptor beta chain was documented in a study of cytomegalovirus exposure and HLA in healthy donors. Study-wide points: Using a false discovery rate of 0.05, a later analysis showed that roughly 16,000 TCR beta sequences were associated with HLA alleles. In a later analysis, a missense DCLRE1C variant was linked to TCR beta V- and J-gene trimming. Several of the most significant clusters appeared linked to common viral pathogens, based on a later analysis.

This PCR relied on a set of 60 Vbeta primers and 13 Jbeta primers. Sequencing used immunoSEQ multiplex PCR; TCRdb keeps in-frame clones, though not all of them. The sample gives around 100,000 clones, 55% to 65% of which show up once; 3.8% is in the top ten. This CDR3 comprises 16 residues. CDR1 is SGHVS and CDR2 is FNYEAQ in the germline V gene. V was clipped by 6 bases and J by 4 bases, with 18 bases between them. A remark on this clone: Antigen specificity is unknown.

The source material was PBMCs. This clonotype was obtained from a man between 25 and 39 years old in good health and CMV-seropositive. The chain uses TRBV7-6 and TRBJ2-2; a possible D gene is TRBD2 (6 bases). The CDR3 sequence is CASSRAGQGGTGELFF. The CDR3 DNA reads as TGTGCCAGCAGTCGCGCGGGGCAGGGAGGCACCGGGGAGCTGTTTTTT.